The clone carrying this TCR beta chain appeared a few times. The record originates from a study of T-cell reconstitution after alpha-beta-depleted transplantation in children. The TCRbeta library incorporated unique molecular identifiers. From the PCR reads, TCRdb called clonotypes with MiXCR, one entry per CDR3 protein. Among about 500,000 distinct CDR3 sequences listed, around a third were seen once. CDR3 length: 16 residues. CDR1 is SGHTA, CDR2 FQGNSA, per germline. The trim removed 3 bases at V and 1 base at J, leaving 7 bases unmatched. Sequences were derived from PBMCs from the stem cell graft donor, sampled from the stem cell graft. The rearrangement links TRBV7-2 to TRBJ1-1; 8 bases align to TRBD1. This TCR was sampled from a human donor who donated a stem cell graft to a child with aplastic anemia. CDR3 region: CASSFDRGGPNTEAFF. The CDR3 coding sequence is TGTGCCAGCAGCTTCGACAGGGGCGGACCGAACACTGAAGCTTTCTTT.